The clone carrying this T cell receptor (beta chain) was recorded at least ten times. Trimming stripped 2 bases from V and 0 bases from J, with 14 bases between. There are 17 residues in the CDR3. The germline gives CDR1 MNHEY, CDR2 SMNVEV (reference sequence). These data originate in a study of patients and donors after allogeneic stem cell transplantation. TCRdb reprocessed the RT-PCR reads via MiXCR and lists one record per CDR3 protein. This sample yields approximately 57,000 distinct CDR3 sequences, of which about an eighth are seen a single time; 25% to 40% belongs to the top ten. The V call is TRBV27, the J call TRBJ1-5; D call uncertain. This sequence was found in a human donor who was either an allogeneic HSCT recipient or a stem cell or donor lymphocyte infusion donor (not recorded which). It is not recorded whose cells these are; they may come from a transplant donor. Source material: blood, either unsorted or a sorted T cell fraction (not recorded which). CDR3 sequence (DNA): TGTGCCAGCAGTTTAGAGGCACCTCGGTTTAGCAATCAGCCCCAGCATTTT. It encodes CASSLEAPRFSNQPQHF.